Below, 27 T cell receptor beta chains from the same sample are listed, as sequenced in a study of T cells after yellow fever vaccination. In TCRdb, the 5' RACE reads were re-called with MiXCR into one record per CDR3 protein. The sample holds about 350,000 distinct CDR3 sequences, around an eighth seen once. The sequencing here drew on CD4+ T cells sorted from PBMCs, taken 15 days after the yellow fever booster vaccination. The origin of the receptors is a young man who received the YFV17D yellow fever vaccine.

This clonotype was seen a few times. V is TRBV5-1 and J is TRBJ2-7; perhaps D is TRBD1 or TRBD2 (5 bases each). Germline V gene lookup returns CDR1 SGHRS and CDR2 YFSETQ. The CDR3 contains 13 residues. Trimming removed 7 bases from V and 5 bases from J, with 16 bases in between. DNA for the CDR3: TGCGCCAGCTCCCGGGACCCCTCGAACGAGCAGTACGTC. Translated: CASSRDPSNEQYV.

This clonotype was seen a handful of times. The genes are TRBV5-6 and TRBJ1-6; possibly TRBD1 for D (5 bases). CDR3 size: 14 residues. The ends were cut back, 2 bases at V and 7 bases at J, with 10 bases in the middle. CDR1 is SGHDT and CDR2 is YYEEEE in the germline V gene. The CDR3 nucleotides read TGTGCCAGCAGCTTCGGACGGGGGAATTCACCCCTCCACTTT. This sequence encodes CASSFGRGNSPLHF.

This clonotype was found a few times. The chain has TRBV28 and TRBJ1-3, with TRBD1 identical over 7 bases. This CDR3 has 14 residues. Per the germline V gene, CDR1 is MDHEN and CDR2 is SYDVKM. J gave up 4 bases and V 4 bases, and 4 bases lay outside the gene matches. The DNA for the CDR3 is TGTGCCAGCAGTTACCCGACAGGGGGAAACACCATATATTTT. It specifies CASSYPTGGNTIYF.

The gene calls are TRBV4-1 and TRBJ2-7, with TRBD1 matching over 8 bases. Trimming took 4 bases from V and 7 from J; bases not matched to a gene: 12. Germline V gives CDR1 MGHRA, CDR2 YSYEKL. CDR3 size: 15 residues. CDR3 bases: TGCGCCAGCAGCCTGACAGGGGCCCAAGCAGGAGAGCAGTACGTC. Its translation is CASSLTGAQAGEQYV.

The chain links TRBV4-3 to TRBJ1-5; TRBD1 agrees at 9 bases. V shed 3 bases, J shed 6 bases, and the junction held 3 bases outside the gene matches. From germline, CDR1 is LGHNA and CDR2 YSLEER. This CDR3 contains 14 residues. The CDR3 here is CASSQGQGGQPQHF. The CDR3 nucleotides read TGCGCCAGCAGCCAGGGACAGGGAGGTCAGCCCCAGCATTTT.

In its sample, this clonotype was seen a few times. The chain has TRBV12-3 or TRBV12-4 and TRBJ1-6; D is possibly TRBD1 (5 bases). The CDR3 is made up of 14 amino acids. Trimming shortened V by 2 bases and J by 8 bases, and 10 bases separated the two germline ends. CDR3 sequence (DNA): TGTGCCAGCAGTTTACTCGGGGCGGATTCACCCCTCCACTTT. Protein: CASSLLGADSPLHF.

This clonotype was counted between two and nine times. The CDR3 sequence is CASSGDSTEAFF. The DNA of the CDR3 is TGTGCCAGCAGCGGGGACAGCACTGAAGCTTTCTTT. The rearrangement joins TRBV7-2 to TRBJ1-1; 7 nucleotides match TRBD1. Germline V gene data show CDR1 as SGHTA and CDR2 as FQGNSA. V was pared by 5 bases and J by 4 bases, with 1 base of the junction left unmatched. The CDR3 has 12 residues.

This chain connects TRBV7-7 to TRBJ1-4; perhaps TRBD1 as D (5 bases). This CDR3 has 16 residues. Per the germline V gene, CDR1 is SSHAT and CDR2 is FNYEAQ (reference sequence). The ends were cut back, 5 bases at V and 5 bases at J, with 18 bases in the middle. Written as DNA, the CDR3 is TGTGCCAGCAGCCCAGATTGGGACGGGAGGAATGAAAAACTGTTTTTT. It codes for CASSPDWDGRNEKLFF. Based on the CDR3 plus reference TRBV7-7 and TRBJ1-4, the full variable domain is GAGVSQSPRYKVTKRGQDVTLRCDPISSHATLYWYQQALGQGPEFLTYFNYEAQPDKSGLPSDRFSAERPEGSISTLTIQRTEQRDSAMYRCASSPDWDGRNEKLFFGSGTQLSVL.

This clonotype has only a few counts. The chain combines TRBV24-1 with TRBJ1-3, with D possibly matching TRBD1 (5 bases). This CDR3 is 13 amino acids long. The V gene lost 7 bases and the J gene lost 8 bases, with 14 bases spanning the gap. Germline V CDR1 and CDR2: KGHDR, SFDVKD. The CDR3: CATSPGGSDTIYF. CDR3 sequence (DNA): TGTGCCACCAGCCCCGGGGGTTCGGACACCATATATTTT.

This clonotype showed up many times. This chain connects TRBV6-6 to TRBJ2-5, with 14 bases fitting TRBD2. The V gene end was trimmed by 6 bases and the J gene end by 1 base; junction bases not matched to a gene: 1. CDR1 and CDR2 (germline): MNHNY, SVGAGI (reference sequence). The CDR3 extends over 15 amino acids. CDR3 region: CASSGLAGGQETQYF. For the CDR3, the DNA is TGTGCCAGCAGCGGACTAGCGGGGGGCCAAGAGACCCAGTACTTC.

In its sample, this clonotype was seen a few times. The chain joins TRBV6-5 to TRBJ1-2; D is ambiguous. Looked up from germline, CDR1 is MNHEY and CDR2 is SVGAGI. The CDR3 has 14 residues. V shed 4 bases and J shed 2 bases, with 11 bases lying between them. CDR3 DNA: TGTGCCAGCAGTTGGCAAGCTGAAAACTATGGCTACACCTTC. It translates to CASSWQAENYGYTF.

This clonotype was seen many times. This CDR3 reads CASSPRTGGINGYTF. In DNA form, the CDR3 reads TGTGCCAGCAGTCCTCGGACAGGGGGTATCAATGGCTACACCTTC. The chain recombines TRBV28 with TRBJ1-2; the match to TRBD1 covers 10 bases. The CDR3 loop spans 15 amino acids. The germline V gene encodes CDR1 MDHEN and CDR2 SYDVKM. V lost 5 bases, J lost 6 bases, and 9 bases stayed unmatched.

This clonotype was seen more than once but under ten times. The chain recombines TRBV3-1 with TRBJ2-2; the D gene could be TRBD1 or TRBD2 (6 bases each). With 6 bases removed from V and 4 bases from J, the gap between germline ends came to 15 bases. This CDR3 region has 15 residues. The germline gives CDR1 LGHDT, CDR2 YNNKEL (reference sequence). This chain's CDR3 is CASSPGEVSTGELFF. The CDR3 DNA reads TGTGCCAGCAGTCCAGGGGAGGTGTCCACCGGGGAGCTGTTTTTT.

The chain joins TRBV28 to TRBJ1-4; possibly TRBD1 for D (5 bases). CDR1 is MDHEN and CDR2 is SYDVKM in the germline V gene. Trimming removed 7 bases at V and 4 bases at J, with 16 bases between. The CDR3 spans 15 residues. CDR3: CASMGGGTNNEKLFF. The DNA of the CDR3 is TGTGCCAGCATGGGGGGAGGGACCAATAATGAAAAACTGTTTTTT.

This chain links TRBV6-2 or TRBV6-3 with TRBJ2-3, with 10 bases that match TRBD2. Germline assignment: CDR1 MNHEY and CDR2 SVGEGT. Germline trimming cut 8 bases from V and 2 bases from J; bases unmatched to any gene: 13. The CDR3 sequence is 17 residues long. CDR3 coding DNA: TGTGCCAGCCGACGCCCTAGCGGGGGACCAAACACAGATACGCAGTATTTT. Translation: CASRRPSGGPNTDTQYF.

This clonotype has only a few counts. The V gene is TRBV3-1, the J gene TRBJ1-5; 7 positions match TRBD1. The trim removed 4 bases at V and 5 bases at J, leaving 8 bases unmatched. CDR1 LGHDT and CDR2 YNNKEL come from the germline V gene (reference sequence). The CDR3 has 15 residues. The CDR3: CASSRGGTDDQPQHF. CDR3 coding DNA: TGTGCCAGCAGCCGAGGAGGGACAGATGATCAGCCCCAGCATTTT.

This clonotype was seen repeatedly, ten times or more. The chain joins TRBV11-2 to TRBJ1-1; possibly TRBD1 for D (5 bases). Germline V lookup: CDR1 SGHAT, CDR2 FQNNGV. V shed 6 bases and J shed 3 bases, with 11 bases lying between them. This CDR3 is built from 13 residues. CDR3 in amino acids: CASSFRVDTEAFF. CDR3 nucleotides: TGTGCCAGCAGTTTCAGGGTGGACACTGAAGCTTTCTTT. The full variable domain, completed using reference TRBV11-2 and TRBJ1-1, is EAGVAQSPRYKIIEKRQSVAFWCNPISGHATLYWYQQILGQGPKLLIQFQNNGVVDDSQLPKDRFSAERLKGVDSTLKIQPAKLEDSAVYLCASSFRVDTEAFFGQGTRLTVV.

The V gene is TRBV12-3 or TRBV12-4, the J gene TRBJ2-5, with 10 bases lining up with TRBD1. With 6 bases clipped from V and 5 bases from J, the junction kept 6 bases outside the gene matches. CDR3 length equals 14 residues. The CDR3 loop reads CASRGTGEWETQYF. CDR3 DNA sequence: TGTGCCAGCAGAGGGACAGGGGAATGGGAGACCCAGTACTTC.

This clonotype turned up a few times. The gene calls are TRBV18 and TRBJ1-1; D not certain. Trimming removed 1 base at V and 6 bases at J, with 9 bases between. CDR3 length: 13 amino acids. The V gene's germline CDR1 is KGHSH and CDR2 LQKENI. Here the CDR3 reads CASSPRPDAEAFF. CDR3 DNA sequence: TGTGCCAGCTCACCACGTCCGGACGCTGAAGCTTTCTTT.

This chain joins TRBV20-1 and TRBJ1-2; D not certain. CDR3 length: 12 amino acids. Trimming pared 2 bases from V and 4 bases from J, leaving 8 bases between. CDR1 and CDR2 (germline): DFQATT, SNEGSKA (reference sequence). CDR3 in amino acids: CSARPRGYGYTF. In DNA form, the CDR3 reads TGCAGTGCTAGACCCCGGGGCTATGGCTACACCTTC.

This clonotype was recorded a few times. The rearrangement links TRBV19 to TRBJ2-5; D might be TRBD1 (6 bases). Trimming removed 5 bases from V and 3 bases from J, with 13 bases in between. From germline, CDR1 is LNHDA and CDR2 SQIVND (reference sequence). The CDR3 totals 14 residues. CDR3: CASSVTGSEETQYF. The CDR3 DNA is TGTGCCAGTAGTGTTACAGGGTCGGAAGAGACCCAGTACTTC.

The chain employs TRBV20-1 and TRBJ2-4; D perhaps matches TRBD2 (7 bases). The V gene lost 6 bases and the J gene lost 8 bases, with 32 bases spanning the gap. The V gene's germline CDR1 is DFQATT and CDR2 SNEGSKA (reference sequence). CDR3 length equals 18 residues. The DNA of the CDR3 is TGCAGTGCACAGAGGTATACGGGCGGGGGCCTCCTGGGGGACATTCAGTACTTC. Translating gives CSAQRYTGGGLLGDIQYF.

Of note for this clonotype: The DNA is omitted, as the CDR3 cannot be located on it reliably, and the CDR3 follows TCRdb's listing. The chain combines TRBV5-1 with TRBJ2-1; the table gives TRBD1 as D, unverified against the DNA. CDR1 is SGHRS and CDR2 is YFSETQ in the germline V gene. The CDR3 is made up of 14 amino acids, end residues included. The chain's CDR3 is CASSTSRGQGEQFF.

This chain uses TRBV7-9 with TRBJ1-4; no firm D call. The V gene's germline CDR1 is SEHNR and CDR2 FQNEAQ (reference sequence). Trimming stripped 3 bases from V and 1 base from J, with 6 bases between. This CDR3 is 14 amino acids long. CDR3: CASSLRITNEKLFF. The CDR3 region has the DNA TGTGCCAGCAGCTTGCGAATAACTAATGAAAAACTGTTTTTT.

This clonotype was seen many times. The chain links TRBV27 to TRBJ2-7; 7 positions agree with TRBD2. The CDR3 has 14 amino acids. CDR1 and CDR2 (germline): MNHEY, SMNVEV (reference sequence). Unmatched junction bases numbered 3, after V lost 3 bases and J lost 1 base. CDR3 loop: CASSFLGLSYEQYF. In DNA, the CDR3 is TGTGCCAGCAGTTTTTTGGGACTATCCTACGAGCAGTACTTC.

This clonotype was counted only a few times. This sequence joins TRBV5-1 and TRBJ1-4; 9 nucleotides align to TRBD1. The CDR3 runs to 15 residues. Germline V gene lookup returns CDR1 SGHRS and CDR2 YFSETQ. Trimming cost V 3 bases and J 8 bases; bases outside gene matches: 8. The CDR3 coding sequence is TGCGCCAGCAGCTCCTCGACAGGGGGGAGAGAAAAACTGTTTTTT. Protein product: CASSSSTGGREKLFF.

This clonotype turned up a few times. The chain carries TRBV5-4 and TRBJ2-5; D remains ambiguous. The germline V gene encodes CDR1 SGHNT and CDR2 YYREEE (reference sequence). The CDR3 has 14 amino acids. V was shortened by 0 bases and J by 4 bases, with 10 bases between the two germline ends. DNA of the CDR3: TGTGCCAGCAGCTTGGCGGCTTCGGGAGAGACCCAGTACTTC. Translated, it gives CASSLAASGETQYF. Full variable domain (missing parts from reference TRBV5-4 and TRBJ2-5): ETGVTQSPTHLIKTRGQQVTLRCSSQSGHNTVSWYQQALGQGPQFIFQYYREEENGRGNFPPRFSGLQFPNYSSELNVNALELDDSALYLCASSLAASGETQYFGPGTRLLVL.